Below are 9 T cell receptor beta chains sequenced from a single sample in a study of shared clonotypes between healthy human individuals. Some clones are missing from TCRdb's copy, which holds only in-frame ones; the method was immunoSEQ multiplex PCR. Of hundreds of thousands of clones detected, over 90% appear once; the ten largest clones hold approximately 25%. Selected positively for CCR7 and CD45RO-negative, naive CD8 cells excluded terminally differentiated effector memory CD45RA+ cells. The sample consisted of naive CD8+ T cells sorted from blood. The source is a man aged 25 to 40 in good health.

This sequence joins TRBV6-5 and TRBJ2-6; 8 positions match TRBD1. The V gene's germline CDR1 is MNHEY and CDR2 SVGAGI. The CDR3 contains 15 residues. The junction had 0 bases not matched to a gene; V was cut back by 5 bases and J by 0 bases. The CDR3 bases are TGTGCCAGCAGTACAGGGGGCTCTGGGGCCAACGTCCTGACTTTC. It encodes CASSTGGSGANVLTF.

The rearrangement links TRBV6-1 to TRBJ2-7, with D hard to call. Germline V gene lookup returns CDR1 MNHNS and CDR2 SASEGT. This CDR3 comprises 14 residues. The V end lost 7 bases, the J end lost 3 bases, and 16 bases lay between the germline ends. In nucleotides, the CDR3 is TGTGCCAGCACTTCCTCCCCACGAGTCTACGAGCAGTACTTC. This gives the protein CASTSSPRVYEQYF.

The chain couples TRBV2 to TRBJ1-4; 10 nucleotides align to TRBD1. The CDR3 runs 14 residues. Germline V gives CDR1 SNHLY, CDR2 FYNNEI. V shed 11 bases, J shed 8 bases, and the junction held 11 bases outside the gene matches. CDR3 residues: CASEGRDRGEKLFF. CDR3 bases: TGTGCCTCAGAAGGTCGGGACAGGGGAGAAAAACTGTTTTTT.

The CDR3 reads CSARNGGQNIQYF. The CDR3, as DNA: TGCAGCGCCCGAAACGGGGGTCAAAACATTCAGTACTTC. V is TRBV29-1 and J is TRBJ2-4; possible D gene TRBD2, 6 bases. Looked up from germline, CDR1 is SQVTM and CDR2 is ANQGSEA. The CDR3 loop spans 13 amino acids. Trimming took 7 bases from V and 5 from J, leaving 15 bases between them.

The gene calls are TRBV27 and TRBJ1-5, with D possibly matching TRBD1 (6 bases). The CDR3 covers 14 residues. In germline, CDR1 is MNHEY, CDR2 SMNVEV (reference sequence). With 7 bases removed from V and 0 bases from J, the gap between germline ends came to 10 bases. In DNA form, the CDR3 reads TGTGCCAGCAACAGGGCATATAGCAATCAGCCCCAGCATTTT. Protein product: CASNRAYSNQPQHF.

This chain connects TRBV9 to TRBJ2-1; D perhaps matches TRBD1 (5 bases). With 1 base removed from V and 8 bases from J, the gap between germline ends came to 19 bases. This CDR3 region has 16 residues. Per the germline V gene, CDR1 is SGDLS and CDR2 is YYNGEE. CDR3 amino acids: CASSVRKGVKTDEQFF. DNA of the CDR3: TGTGCCAGCAGCGTACGAAAAGGGGTAAAGACGGATGAGCAGTTCTTC.

For the CDR3, the DNA is TGTGCCAGCAGACCCACGGGACATAGCAATCAGCCCCAGCATTTT. Its translation is CASRPTGHSNQPQHF. The chain combines TRBV28 with TRBJ1-5; D is perhaps TRBD1 (6 bases). CDR1 and CDR2 from the germline V gene are MDHEN and SYDVKM. V was trimmed by 6 bases and J by 0 bases, leaving 12 bases between them. This CDR3 region has 15 residues.

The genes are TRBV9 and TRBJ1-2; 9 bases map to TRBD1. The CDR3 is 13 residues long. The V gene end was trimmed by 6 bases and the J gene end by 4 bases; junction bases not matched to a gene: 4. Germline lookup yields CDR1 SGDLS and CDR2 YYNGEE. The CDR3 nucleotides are TGTGCCAGCAAGGGGACAGGGCCCTATGGCTACACCTTC. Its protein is CASKGTGPYGYTF. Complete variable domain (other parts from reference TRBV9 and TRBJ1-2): DSGVTQTPKHLITATGQRVTLRCSPRSGDLSVYWYQQSLDQGLQFLIQYYNGEERAKGNILERFSAQQFPDLHSELNLSSLELGDSALYFCASKGTGPYGYTFGSGTRLTVV.

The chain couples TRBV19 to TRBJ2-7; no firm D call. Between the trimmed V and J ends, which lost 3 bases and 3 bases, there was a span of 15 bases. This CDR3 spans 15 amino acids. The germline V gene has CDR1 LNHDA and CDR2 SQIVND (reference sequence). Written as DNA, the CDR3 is TGTGCCAGTAGTATCGGAGCTGCGTCTGGCTACGAGCAGTACTTC. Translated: CASSIGAASGYEQYF.